What follows are 13 T cell receptor beta chains derived from one specimen sequenced in a study of T cell repertoires in cytomegalovirus infection. One entry per CDR3 protein, called by TCRdb with MiXCR from the reads. This table holds roughly 600,000 distinct CDR3 sequences, approximately 24% found once. The specimen was CD8+ T cells from PBMCs. The receptor source for this set is a human donor in good health (CMV status not recorded). Some clones in this sample may be carry-over from other donors' samples.

This chain connects TRBV9 to TRBJ2-3; possibly TRBD2 for D (6 bases). Trimming shortened V by 0 bases and J by 8 bases, and 10 bases separated the two germline ends. CDR3 length equals 13 residues. The germline CDR1 and CDR2 sequences are SGDLS and YYNGEE. CDR3 protein: CASSVGNGGTQYF. The CDR3 DNA is TGTGCCAGCAGCGTAGGTAACGGGGGTACGCAGTATTTT. The whole variable domain, filled in from reference TRBV9 and TRBJ2-3, reads DSGVTQTPKHLITATGQRVTLRCSPRSGDLSVYWYQQSLDQGLQFLIQYYNGEERAKGNILERFSAQQFPDLHSELNLSSLELGDSALYFCASSVGNGGTQYFGPGTRLTVL.

The chain joins TRBV12-3 or TRBV12-4 to TRBJ2-2; D is unclear. V lost 3 bases and J 1 base, leaving 9 bases between the germline ends. The CDR3 is 15 amino acids. This CDR3 is CASSFTLQNTGELFF. The CDR3, as DNA: TGTGCCAGCAGTTTTACCCTCCAGAACACCGGGGAGCTGTTTTTT.

The rearrangement joins TRBV14 to TRBJ2-5; D not resolved. Germline V CDR1 and CDR2: SGHDN, FVKESK. The V gene lost 1 base and the J gene lost 5 bases, with 14 bases spanning the gap. CDR3 length: 15 amino acids. Written as DNA, the CDR3 is TGTGCCAGCAGCCAAGGTCCCGGTGCTGGGGAGACCCAGTACTTC. As protein: CASSQGPGAGETQYF.

The table lists this clonotype with many counts. The CDR3 region has the DNA TGTGCCAGCAGCGACCCCCCAAAGTGGAGCGCCTTGTCCTATGGCTACACCTTC. Protein product: CASSDPPKWSALSYGYTF. The gene calls are TRBV7-9 and TRBJ1-2; D is undetermined. V gave up 5 bases and J gave up 4 bases, with 26 bases separating them. CDR1 and CDR2 from the germline V gene are SEHNR and FQNEAQ (reference sequence). The CDR3 extends over 18 amino acids.

This clonotype was seen ten or more times. This sequence joins TRBV7-2 and TRBJ2-5; either TRBD1 or TRBD2 may fit D (5 bases each). Trimming took off 5 bases at V and 5 bases at J, with 15 bases between the two ends. CDR3 length: 14 residues. Germline assignment: CDR1 SGHTA and CDR2 FQGNSA. The CDR3 DNA reads TGTGCCAGCAGCCGTGAGGGGCCTGGCGAGACCCAGTACTTC. Protein product: CASSREGPGETQYF.

Details on this clonotype: The junction departs from germline at one end; a sequencing error may be responsible. The V call is TRBV28, the J call TRBJ1-1, with D maybe TRBD1 (6 bases). The CDR3 is made up of 15 amino acids. Germline V CDR1 and CDR2: MDHEN, SYDVKM. The DNA for the CDR3 is TGTGCCAGCAGTTTAGCGGACAGAGGGAACGCTGAAGCTTTCTTT. Translation gives CASSLADRGNAEAFF.

The V and J genes are TRBV5-6 and TRBJ2-7, with no clear D. From germline, CDR1 is SGHDT and CDR2 YYEEEE. The CDR3 totals 12 residues. V lost 3 bases, J lost 2 bases, and 6 bases lay in between. The CDR3 coding sequence is TGTGCCAGCAGCTATCAAACCTACGAGCAGTACGTC. Translating it yields CASSYQTYEQYV.

There are many counts of this clonotype. The chain recombines TRBV7-8 with TRBJ2-1, with D possibly TRBD2 on 7 matching bases. V gave up 4 bases and J gave up 8 bases, with 15 bases separating them. This CDR3 region has 14 residues. Looked up from germline, CDR1 is SGHVS and CDR2 is FQNEAQ. The DNA of the CDR3 is TGTGCCAGCAGCTCCCGGGGGGCGTGGGATGAGCAGTTCTTC. Encoded protein: CASSSRGAWDEQFF.

This clonotype was recorded many times. V usage is TRBV7-9 and J usage is TRBJ1-5; 9 bases map to TRBD1. The CDR3 loop spans 16 amino acids. J lost 5 bases, V lost 3 bases, and 8 bases had no gene match. CDR1 and CDR2 from the germline V gene are SEHNR and FQNEAQ (reference sequence). In nucleotides, the CDR3 is TGTGCCAGCAGCTTTGGGGTGGACAGGGGCCATCAGCCCCAGCATTTT. Translation gives CASSFGVDRGHQPQHF.

As regards this clonotype: This may be a read error: a much more frequent sequence differs by one nucleotide. The J gene is TRBJ2-3, the V gene TRBV7-9, with D maybe TRBD2 (6 bases). This CDR3 contains 14 residues. The germline V gene encodes CDR1 SEHNR and CDR2 FQNEAQ (reference sequence). The V end lost 5 bases, the J end lost 4 bases, and 13 bases lay between the germline ends. CDR3 amino acids: CASSPWDSADTQYF. The CDR3 DNA reads as TGTGCCAGCAGCCCCTGGGACTCGGCAGATACGCAGTATTTT.

This clonotype has a count of ten or more. This sequence joins TRBV7-9 and TRBJ2-3, with 9 bases identical to TRBD1. Germline V gives CDR1 SEHNR, CDR2 FQNEAQ (reference sequence). After removal of 8 bases from V and 6 bases from J, the junction contained 12 bases not matched to a gene. The CDR3 totals 15 residues. The CDR3 DNA reads TGTGCCAGCGTCCAGGGGACAGGGTACTTCGATACGCAGTATTTT. It codes for CASVQGTGYFDTQYF.

Only a few counts were recorded for this clonotype. The chain links TRBV7-3 to TRBJ2-5; D is perhaps TRBD2 (5 bases). The CDR3 runs to 15 residues. The germline V and J ends were trimmed by 0 bases and 1 base, with 9 bases remaining between them. Germline lookup yields CDR1 SGHTA and CDR2 FQGTGA. The CDR3 loop reads CASSLTGALQETQYF. The CDR3 bases are TGTGCCAGCAGCTTAACGGGAGCCCTCCAAGAGACCCAGTACTTC.

A single count supports this clonotype. This chain links TRBV28 with TRBJ2-1; 11 nucleotides agree with TRBD2. CDR3 size: 16 residues. J was trimmed by 4 bases and V by 5 bases; bases with no gene match: 7. Germline lookup yields CDR1 MDHEN and CDR2 SYDVKM. The CDR3 sequence: CASSPTTSGVYNEQFF. The CDR3 DNA is TGTGCCAGCAGTCCCACGACTAGCGGGGTTTACAATGAGCAGTTCTTC.